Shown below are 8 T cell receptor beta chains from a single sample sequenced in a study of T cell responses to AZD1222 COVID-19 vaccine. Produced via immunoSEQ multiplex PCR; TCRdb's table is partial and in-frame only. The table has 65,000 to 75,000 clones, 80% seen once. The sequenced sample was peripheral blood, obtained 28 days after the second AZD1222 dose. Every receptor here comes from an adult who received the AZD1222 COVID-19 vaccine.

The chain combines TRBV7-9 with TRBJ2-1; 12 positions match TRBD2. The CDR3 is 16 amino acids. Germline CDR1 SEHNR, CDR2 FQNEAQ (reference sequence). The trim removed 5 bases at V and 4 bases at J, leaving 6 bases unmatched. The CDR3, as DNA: TGTGCCAGCAGCGCAAGAGGGACTAGCGGGTACAATGAGCAGTTCTTC. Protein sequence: CASSARGTSGYNEQFF.

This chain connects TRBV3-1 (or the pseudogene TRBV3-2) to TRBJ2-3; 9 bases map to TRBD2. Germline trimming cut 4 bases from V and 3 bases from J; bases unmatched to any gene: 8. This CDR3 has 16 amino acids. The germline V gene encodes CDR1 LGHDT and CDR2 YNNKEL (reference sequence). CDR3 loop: CASSLNSGGGTDTQYF. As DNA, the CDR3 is TGTGCCAGCAGCCTAAATAGCGGGGGCGGAACAGATACGCAGTATTTT.

CDR3 sequence: CASSSRTSDYEQYF. The CDR3 DNA reads as TGTGCCAGCAGCTCGCGGACTAGCGACTACGAGCAGTACTTC. The J gene is TRBJ2-7, the V gene TRBV11-2; 9 bases line up with TRBD2. The V segment lost 4 bases and the J segment 3 bases; nucleotides outside the gene matches: 4. The CDR3 length is 14 residues. CDR1 and CDR2 from the germline V gene are SGHAT and FQNNGV.

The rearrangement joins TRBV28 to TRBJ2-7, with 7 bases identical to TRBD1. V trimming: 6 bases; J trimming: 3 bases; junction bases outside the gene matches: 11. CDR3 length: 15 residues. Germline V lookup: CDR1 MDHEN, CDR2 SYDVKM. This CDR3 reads CASRGHMTGSYEQYF. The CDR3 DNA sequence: TGTGCCAGCAGGGGGCACATGACAGGGAGCTACGAGCAGTACTTC.

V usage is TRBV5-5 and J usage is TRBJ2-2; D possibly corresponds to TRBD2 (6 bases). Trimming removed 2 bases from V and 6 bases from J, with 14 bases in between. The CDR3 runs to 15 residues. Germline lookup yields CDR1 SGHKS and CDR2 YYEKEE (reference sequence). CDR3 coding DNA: TGTGCCAGCAGCTTTGCCGGGAGTGGGGCCGGGGAGCTGTTTTTT. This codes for CASSFAGSGAGELFF.

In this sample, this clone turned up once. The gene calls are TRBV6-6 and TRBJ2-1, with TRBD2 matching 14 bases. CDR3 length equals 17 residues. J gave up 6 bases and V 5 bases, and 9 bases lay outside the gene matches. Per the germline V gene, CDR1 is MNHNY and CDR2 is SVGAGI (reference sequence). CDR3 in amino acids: CASSPGTSGSLGNEQFF. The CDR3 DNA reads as TGTGCCAGCAGTCCTGGGACTAGCGGGAGTTTGGGCAATGAGCAGTTCTTC.

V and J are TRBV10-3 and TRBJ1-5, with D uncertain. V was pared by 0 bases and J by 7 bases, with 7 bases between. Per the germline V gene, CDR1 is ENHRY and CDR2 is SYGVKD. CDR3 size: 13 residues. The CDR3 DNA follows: TGTGCCATCAGTGAGTCGTCGGGACAGCCCCAGCATTTT. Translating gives CAISESSGQPQHF.

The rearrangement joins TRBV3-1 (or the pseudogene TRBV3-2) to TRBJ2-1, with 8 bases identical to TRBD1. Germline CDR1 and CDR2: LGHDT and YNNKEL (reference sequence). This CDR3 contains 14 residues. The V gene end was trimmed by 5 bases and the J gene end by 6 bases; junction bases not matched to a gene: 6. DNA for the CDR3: TGTGCCAGCAGCGGACAGGGCCTCTTCAATGAGCAGTTCTTC. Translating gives CASSGQGLFNEQFF.